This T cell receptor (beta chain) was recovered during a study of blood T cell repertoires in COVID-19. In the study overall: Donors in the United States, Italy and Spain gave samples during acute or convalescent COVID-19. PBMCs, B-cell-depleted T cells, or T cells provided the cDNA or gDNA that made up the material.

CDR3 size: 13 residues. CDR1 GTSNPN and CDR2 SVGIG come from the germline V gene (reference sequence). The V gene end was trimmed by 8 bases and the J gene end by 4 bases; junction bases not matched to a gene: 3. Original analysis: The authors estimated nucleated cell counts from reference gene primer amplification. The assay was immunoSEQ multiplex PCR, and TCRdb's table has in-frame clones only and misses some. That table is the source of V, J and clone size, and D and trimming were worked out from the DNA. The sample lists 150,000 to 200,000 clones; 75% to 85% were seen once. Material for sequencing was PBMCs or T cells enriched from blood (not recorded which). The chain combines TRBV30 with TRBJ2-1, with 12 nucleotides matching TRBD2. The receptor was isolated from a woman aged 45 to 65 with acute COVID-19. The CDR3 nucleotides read TGTGCCGGCGGACTAGCGGGGTACAATGAGCAGTTCTTC. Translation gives CAGGLAGYNEQFF. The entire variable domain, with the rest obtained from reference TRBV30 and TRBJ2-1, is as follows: SQTIHQWPATLVQPVGSPLSLECTVEGTSNPNLYWYRQAAGRGLQLLFYSVGIGQISSEVPQNLSASRPQDRQFILSSKKLLLSDSGFYLCAGGLAGYNEQFFGPGTRLTVL.